This T cell receptor beta chain was sequenced for a study of cytomegalovirus exposure and HLA in healthy donors. The study, taken as a whole, reports: Among the most significant clusters, several appeared linked to common viral pathogens in a later analysis. Later on, a genetic analysis was performed. It linked a missense variant in DCLRE1C with V- and J-gene trimming of TCR beta.

Worth noting for this clone: Its antigen is currently unknown.

The V gene's germline CDR1 is SGHDT and CDR2 YYEEEE. This CDR3 comprises 12 residues. The V segment lost 3 bases and the J segment 11 bases; nucleotides outside the gene matches: 5. Researchers ran the PCR with 60 Vbeta and 13 Jbeta primers. Libraries were prepared by immunoSEQ multiplex PCR; TCRdb keeps only in-frame clonotypes and omits some of them. The sample includes about 160,000 clones, roughly 76% of them seen just once. What was sequenced was PBMCs. The rearrangement joins TRBV5-6 to TRBJ1-1; 9 bases agree with TRBD1. This TCR came from a man aged 55 to 70 in good health and CMV-seronegative. The DNA of the CDR3 is TGTGCCAGCAGCTCCGACAGGGGGAAGGCTTTCTTT. This codes for CASSSDRGKAFF.